This T cell receptor beta chain was retrieved from a study of T cell repertoires in cytomegalovirus infection. TCRdb reprocessed the reads with MiXCR, giving one entry per CDR3 protein. The table records fewer than 1,000,000 distinct CDR3 sequences, approximately 31% of them present only once. The sample holds a few counts of this clonotype. Its antigen is still unknown. This CDR3 contains 11 residues. Germline V gene sequence: CDR1 MNHEY, CDR2 SMNVEV (reference sequence). The V and J ends lost 7 bases and 10 bases, in that order; junction bases with no gene match: 3. The origin of this receptor is a human donor in good health (CMV status not recorded). Some clones in this sample may be carry-over from other donors' samples. Specimen: cultured CD8+ T cells from PBMCs, collected from culture after CMV antigen stimulation. V gene TRBV27 combines with J gene TRBJ2-1, with 8 bases identical to TRBD1. In DNA form, the CDR3 reads TGTGCCAGCATCAGGGGGCGCGAGCAGTTCTTC. It encodes CASIRGREQFF.